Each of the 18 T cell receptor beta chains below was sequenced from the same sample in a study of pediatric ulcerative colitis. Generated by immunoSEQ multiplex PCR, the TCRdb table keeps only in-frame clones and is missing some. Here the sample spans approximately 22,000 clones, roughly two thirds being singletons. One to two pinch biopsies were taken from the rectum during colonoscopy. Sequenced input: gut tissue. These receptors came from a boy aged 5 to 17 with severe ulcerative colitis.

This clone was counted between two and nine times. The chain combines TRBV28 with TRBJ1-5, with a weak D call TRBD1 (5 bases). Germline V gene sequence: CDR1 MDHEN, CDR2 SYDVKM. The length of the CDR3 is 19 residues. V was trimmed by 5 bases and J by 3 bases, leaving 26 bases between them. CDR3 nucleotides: TGTGCCAGCAGTCCACCTGTGGTACTCAGGGTTGATTACAATCAGCCCCAGCATTTT. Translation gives CASSPPVVLRVDYNQPQHF.

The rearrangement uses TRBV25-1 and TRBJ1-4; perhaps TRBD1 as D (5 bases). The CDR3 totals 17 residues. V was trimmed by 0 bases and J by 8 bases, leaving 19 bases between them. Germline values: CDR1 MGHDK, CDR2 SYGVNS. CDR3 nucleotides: TGTGCCAGCAGTGAATATAATCCATCGGACAAAACCGAAAAACTGTTTTTT. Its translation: CASSEYNPSDKTEKLFF. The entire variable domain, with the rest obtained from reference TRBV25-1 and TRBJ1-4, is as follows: EADIYQTPRYLVIGTGKKITLECSQTMGHDKMYWYQQDPGMELHLIHYSYGVNSTEKGDLSSESTVSRIRTEHFPLTLESARPSHTSQYLCASSEYNPSDKTEKLFFGSGTQLSVL.

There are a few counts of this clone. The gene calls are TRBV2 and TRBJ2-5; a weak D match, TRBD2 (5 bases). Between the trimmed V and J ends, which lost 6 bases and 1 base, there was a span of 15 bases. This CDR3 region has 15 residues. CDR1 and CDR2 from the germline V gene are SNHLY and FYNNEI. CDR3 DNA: TGTGCCAGCAGACCCGGACGGGGAGTCCAAGAGACCCAGTACTTC. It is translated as CASRPGRGVQETQYF.

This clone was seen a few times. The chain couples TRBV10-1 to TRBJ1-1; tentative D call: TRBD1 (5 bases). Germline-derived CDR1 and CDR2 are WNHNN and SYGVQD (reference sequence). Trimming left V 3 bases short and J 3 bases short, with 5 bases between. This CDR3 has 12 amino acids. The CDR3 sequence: CASSEGDTEAFF. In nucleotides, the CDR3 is TGCGCCAGCAGTGAAGGGGACACTGAAGCTTTCTTT.

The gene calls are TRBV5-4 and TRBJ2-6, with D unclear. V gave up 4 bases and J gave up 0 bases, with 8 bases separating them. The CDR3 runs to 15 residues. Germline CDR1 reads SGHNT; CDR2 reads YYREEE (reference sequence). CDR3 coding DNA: TGTGCCAGCAGCCTGATAAGCTCTGGGGCCAACGTCCTGACTTTC. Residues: CASSLISSGANVLTF.

CDR3 nucleotide sequence: TGTGCCAGCAGTCGGGGCATTCAGGGGCATGGCTACACCTTC. As protein: CASSRGIQGHGYTF. This rearrangement joins TRBV6-5 to TRBJ1-2; D is perhaps TRBD1 (6 bases). The CDR3 contains 14 residues. V lost 5 bases and J 6 bases, leaving 16 bases between the germline ends. Germline V gene data show CDR1 as MNHEY and CDR2 as SVGAGI.

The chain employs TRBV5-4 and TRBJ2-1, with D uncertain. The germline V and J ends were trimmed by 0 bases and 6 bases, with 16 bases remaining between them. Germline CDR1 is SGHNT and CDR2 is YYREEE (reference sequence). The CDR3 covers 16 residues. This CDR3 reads CASSLGMNAATNEQFF. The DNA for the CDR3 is TGTGCCAGCAGCTTGGGGATGAACGCCGCGACCAATGAGCAGTTCTTC.

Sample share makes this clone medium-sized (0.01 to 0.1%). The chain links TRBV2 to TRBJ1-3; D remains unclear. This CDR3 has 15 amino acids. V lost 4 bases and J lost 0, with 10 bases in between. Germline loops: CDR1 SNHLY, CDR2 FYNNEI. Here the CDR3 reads CASSVQLRSGNTIYF. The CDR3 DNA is TGTGCCAGCAGTGTACAGCTCCGCTCTGGAAACACCATATATTTT.

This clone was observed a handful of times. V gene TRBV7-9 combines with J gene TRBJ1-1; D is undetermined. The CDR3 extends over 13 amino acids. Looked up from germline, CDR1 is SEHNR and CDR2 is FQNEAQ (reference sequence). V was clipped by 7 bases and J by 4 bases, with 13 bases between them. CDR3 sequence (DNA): TGTGCCAGCACCGCTTATATGGGCACTGAAGCTTTCTTT. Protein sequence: CASTAYMGTEAFF.

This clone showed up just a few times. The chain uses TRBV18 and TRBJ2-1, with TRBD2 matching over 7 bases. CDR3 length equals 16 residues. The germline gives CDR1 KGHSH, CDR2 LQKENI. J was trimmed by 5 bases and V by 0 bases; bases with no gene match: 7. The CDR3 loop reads CASSPPVAGAHNEQFF. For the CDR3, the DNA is TGTGCCAGCTCACCACCGGTAGCGGGCGCACACAATGAGCAGTTCTTC. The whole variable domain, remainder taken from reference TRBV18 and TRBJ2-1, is NAGVMQNPRHLVRRRGQEARLRCSPMKGHSHVYWYRQLPEEGLKFMVYLQKENIIDESGMPKERFSAEFPKEGPSILRIQQVVRGDSAAYFCASSPPVAGAHNEQFFGPGTRLTVL.

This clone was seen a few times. Here the CDR3 reads CASSLGLQGAYNEQFF. The CDR3 nucleotides read TGTGCCAGCAGCTTGGGTTTACAGGGGGCTTACAATGAGCAGTTCTTC. The genes are TRBV5-5 and TRBJ2-1; 9 bases fit TRBD1. V shed 0 bases and J 4 bases; nucleotides not matched to a gene: 5. Germline V CDR1 and CDR2: SGHKS, YYEKEE (reference sequence). The CDR3 is 16 amino acids.

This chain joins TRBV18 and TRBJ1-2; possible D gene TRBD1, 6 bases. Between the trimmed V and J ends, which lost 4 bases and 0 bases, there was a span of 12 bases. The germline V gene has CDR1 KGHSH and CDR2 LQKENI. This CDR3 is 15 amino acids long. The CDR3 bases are TGTGCCAGCTCACGGTCAGGGGCAGCTAACTATGGCTACACCTTC. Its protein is CASSRSGAANYGYTF.

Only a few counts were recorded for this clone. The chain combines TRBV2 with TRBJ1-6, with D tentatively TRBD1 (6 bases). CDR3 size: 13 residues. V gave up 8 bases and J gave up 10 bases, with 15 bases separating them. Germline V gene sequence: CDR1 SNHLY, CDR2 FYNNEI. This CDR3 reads CASGGTRESPLHF. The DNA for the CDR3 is TGTGCCAGCGGGGGGACAAGGGAATCACCCCTCCACTTT.

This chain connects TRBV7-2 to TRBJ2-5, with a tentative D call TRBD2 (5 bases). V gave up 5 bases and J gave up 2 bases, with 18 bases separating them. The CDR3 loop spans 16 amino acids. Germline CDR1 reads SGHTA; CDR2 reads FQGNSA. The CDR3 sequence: CASSPRRLGAQETQYF. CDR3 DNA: TGTGCCAGCAGCCCGCGACGCCTGGGAGCTCAAGAGACCCAGTACTTC.

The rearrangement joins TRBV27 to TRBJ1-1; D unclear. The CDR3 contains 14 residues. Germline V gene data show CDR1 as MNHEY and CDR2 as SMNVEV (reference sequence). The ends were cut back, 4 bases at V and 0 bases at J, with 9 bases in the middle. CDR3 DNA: TGTGCCAGCAGTTCTGGACGATTGAACACTGAAGCTTTCTTT. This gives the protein CASSSGRLNTEAFF.

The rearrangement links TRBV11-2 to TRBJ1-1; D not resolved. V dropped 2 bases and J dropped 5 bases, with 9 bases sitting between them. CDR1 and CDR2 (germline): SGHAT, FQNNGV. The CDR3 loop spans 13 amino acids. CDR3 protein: CASSLNDRTEAFF. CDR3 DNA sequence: TGTGCCAGCAGCTTAAACGATAGGACTGAAGCTTTCTTT.

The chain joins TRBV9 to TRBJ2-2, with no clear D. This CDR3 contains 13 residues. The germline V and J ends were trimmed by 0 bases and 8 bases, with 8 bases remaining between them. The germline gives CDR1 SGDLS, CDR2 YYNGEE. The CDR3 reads CASSVAGGGELFF. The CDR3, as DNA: TGTGCCAGCAGCGTAGCTGGTGGAGGGGAGCTGTTTTTT.

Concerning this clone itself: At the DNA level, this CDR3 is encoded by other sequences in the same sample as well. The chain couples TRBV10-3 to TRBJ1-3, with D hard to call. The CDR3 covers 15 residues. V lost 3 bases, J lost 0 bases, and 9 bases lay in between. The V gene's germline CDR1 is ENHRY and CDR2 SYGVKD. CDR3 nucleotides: TGTGCCATCAGTGAATCGCGCAGCTCTGGAAACACCATATATTTT. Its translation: CAISESRSSGNTIYF.